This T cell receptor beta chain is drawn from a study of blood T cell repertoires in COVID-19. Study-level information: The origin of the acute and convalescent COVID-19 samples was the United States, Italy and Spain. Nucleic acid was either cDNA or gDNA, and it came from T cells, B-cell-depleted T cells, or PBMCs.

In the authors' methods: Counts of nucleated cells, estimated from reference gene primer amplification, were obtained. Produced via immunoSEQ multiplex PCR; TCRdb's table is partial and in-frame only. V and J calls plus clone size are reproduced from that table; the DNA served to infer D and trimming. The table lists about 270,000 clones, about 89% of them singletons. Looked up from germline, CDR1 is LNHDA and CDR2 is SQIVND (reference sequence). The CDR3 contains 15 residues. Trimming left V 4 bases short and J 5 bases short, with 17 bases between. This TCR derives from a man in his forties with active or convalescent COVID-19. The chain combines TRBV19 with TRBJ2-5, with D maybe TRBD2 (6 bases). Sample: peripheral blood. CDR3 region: CASSKEGGSKETQYF. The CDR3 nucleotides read TGTGCCAGTAGTAAGGAGGGAGGATCTAAGGAGACCCAGTACTTC.